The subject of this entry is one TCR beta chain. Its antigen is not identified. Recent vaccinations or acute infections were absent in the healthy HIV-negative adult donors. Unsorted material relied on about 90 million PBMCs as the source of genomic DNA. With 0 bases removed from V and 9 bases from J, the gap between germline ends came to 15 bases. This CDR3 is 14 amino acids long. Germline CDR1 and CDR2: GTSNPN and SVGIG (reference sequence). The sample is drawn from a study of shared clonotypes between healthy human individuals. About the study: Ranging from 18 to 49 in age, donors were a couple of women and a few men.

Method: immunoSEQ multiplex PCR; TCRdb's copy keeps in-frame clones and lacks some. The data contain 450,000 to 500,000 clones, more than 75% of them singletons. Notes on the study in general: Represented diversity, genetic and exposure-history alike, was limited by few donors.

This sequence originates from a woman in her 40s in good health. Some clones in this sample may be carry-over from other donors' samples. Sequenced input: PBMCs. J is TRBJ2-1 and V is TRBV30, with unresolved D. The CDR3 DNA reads TGTGCCTGGAGTGTAGAGGTGGGGTCAGGTGAGCAGTTCTTC. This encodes CAWSVEVGSGEQFF.